The sample holds many counts of the clone carrying this TCR beta chain. What it binds is unknown. This specimen belongs to a study of T cell repertoires in cytomegalovirus infection. Whole-study findings and limits: Summed frequency of shared TCR beta families picked out CMV carriers who also had the relevant HLA.

MiXCR, applied by TCRdb to the reads, yields one record per CDR3 protein. The sample lists about 260,000 distinct CDR3 sequences; 9.1% were seen once. The germline gives CDR1 SGHVS, CDR2 FQNEAQ. The CDR3 runs 15 residues. V was clipped by 5 bases and J by 7 bases; unmatched bases: 10. The source is a human donor in good health (CMV status not recorded). Some clones in this sample may be carry-over from other donors' samples. Sequencing used PBMCs. The chain recombines TRBV7-8 with TRBJ1-4; 7 bases fit TRBD1. The DNA of the CDR3 is TGTGCCAGCAGCAAGGGACAGCGAAAGGCTGAAAAACTGTTTTTT. Residues: CASSKGQRKAEKLFF.